The rows below give T cell receptor beta chains drawn from one sample of a study of blood T cell repertoires in COVID-19. Sequencing was performed with immunoSEQ multiplex PCR; in TCRdb, only in-frame clones are kept and a portion is missing. The data show about 150,000 clones, 84% seen once. What was sequenced was peripheral blood. These receptors came from a man between 18 and 29 years old with active or convalescent COVID-19. The CDR3 runs from the conserved cysteine through the conserved F or W. Fields, in order: V gene, J gene, CDR3 protein.

TRBV10-3	TRBJ2-7	CAISGQGLGEQYF
TRBV5-8	TRBJ2-7	CASSGPGGSYEQYF
TRBV19	TRBJ1-5	CASSIGQGLIQPQHF
TRBV5-1	TRBJ1-1	CASSTRQGGSTEAFF
TRBV3-1/TRBV3-2	TRBJ2-3	CASSHETSFADTQYF
TRBV21-1	TRBJ2-5	CASSKGLAGEETQYF
TRBV5-1	TRBJ1-4	CASSPGQTTNEKLFF
TRBV5-5	TRBJ2-2	CASSRGQANTGELFF
TRBV19	TRBJ2-3	CASRGLRIGTDTQYF
TRBV6-1	TRBJ1-5	CASSELRASSNQPQHF
TRBV4-1	TRBJ2-7	CASSQGMGLAGGTYEQYF
TRBV19	TRBJ1-4	CASSNDRGPSNEKLFF
TRBV27	TRBJ2-7	CASTLTGADYEQYF
TRBV7-2	TRBJ2-7	CASSLARYEQYF
TRBV29-1	TRBJ1-2	CSVEDNVRVVYGYTF
TRBV5-6	TRBJ1-1	CASSETGVYTEAFF
TRBV29-1	TRBJ1-3	CSVVVSSGNTIYF
TRBV5-1	TRBJ2-1	CASSLLRLAGGPSYNEQFF
TRBV11-1	TRBJ2-7	CASSLNLADSYEQYF
TRBV15	TRBJ1-6	CATSRDPGGLNNSPLHF
TRBV7-2	TRBJ2-5	CASSFGGLQETQYF
TRBV27	TRBJ2-1	CASSRRGNVGNEQFF
TRBV6-5	TRBJ1-3	CASSYSGTGRNTIYF
TRBV3-1/TRBV3-2	TRBJ1-6	CASSPGTGLYNSPLHF
TRBV7-3	TRBJ2-5	CASSLTTGRGAETQYF